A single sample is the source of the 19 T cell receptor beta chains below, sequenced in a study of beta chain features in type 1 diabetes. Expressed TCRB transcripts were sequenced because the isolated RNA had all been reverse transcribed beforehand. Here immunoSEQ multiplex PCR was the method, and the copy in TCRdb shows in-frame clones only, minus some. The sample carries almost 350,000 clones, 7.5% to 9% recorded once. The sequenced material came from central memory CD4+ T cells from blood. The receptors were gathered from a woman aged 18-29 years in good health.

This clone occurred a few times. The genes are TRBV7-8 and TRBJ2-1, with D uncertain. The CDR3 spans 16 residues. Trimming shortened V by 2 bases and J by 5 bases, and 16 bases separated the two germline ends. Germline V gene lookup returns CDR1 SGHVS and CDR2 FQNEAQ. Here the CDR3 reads CASSLPVGYNNNEQFF. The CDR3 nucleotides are TGTGCCAGCAGCTTACCGGTAGGGTACAACAACAATGAGCAGTTCTTC.

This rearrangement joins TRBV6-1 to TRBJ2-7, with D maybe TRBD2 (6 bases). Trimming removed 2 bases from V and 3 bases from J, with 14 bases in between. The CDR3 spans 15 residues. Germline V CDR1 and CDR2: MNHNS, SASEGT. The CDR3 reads CASSETRDWDYEQYF. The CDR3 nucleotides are TGTGCCAGCAGTGAAACCCGGGACTGGGACTACGAGCAGTACTTC.

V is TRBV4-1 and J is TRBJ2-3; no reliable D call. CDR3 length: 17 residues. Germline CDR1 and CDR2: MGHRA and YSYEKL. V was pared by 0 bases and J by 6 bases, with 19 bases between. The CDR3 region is CASSQDFKGSVLDTQYF. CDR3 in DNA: TGCGCCAGCAGCCAAGATTTTAAGGGTTCGGTTCTGGATACGCAGTATTTT.

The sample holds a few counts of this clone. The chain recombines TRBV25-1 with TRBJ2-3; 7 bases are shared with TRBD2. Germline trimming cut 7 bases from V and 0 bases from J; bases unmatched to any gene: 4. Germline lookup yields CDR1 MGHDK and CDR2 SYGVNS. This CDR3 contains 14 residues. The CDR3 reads CASTREASTDTQYF. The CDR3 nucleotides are TGTGCCAGCACCCGGGAGGCTAGCACAGATACGCAGTATTTT.

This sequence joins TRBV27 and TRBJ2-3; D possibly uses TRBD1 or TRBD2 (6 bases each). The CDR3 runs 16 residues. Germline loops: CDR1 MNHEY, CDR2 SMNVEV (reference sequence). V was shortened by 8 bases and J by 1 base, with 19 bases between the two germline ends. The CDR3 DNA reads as TGTGCCAGCTGTCCCCTCTCTCGGGGGCGCACAGATACGCAGTATTTT. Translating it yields CASCPLSRGRTDTQYF.

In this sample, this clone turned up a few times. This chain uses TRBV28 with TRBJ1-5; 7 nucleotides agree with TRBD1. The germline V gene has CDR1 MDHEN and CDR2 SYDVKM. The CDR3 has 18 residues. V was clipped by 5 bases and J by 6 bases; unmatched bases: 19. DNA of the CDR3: TGTGCCAGCAGTCGCCGAACTCGACAGGGATCGGTTGTTCAGCCCCAGCATTTT. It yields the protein CASSRRTRQGSVVQPQHF.

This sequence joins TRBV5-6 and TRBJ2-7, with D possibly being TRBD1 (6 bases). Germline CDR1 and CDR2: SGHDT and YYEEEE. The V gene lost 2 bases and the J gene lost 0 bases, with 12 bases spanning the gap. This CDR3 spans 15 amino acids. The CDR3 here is CASSFGQRLSYEQYF. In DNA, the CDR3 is TGTGCCAGCAGCTTTGGACAGCGCCTCTCCTACGAGCAGTACTTC.

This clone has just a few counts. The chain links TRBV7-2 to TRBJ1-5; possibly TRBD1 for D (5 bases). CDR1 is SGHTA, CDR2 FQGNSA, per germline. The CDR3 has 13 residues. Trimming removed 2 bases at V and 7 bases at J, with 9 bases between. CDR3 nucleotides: TGTGCCAGCAGCTTACAGGGTGAACAGCCCCAGCATTTT. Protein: CASSLQGEQPQHF. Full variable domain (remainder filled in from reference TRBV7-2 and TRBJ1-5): GAGVSQSPSNKVTEKGKDVELRCDPISGHTALYWYRQSLGQGLEFLIYFQGNSAPDKSGLPSDRFSAERTGGSVSTLTIQRTQQEDSAVYLCASSLQGEQPQHFGDGTRLSIL.

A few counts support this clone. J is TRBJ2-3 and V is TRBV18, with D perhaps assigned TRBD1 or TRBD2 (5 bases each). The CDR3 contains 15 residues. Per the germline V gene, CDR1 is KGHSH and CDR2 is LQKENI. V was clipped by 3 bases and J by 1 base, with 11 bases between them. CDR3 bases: TGTGCCAGCTCACCCGGGGCCGACCGCACAGATACGCAGTATTTT. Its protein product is CASSPGADRTDTQYF. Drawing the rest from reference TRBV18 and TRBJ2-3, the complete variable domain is NAGVMQNPRHLVRRRGQEARLRCSPMKGHSHVYWYRQLPEEGLKFMVYLQKENIIDESGMPKERFSAEFPKEGPSILRIQQVVRGDSAAYFCASSPGADRTDTQYFGPGTRLTVL.

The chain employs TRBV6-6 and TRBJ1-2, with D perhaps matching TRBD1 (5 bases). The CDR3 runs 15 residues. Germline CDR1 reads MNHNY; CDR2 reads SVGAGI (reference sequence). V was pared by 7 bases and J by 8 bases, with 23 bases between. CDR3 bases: TGTGCCAGCATCCCCGGCGCAGGGTTGTTCGGCGGCTACACCTTC. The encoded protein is CASIPGAGLFGGYTF.

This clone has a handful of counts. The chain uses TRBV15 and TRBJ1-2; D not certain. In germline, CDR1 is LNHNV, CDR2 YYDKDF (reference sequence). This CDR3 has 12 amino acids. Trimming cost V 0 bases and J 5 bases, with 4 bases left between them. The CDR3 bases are TGTGCCACCAGCAGAGAGAAATATGGCTACACCTTC. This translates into CATSREKYGYTF.

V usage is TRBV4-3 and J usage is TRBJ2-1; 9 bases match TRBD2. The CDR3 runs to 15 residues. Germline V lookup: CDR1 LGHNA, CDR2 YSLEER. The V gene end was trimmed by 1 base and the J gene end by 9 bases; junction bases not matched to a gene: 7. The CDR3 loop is CASSQGSGRFTEQFF. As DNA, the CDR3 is TGCGCCAGCAGCCAAGGTAGCGGGAGATTTACTGAGCAGTTCTTC.

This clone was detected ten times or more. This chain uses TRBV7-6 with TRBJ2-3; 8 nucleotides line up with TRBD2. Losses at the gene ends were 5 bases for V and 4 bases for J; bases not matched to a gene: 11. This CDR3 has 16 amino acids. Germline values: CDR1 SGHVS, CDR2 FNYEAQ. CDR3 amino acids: CASSHSGSGKADTQYF. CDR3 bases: TGTGCCAGCAGCCACAGCGGGAGCGGCAAGGCAGATACGCAGTATTTT.

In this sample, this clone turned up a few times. CDR3 DNA: TGTGCCAGCAGCCAAGATCTACAGGGAAGGTATGGCTACACCTTC. It is translated as CASSQDLQGRYGYTF. V gene TRBV4-2 combines with J gene TRBJ1-2, with a possible D match to TRBD1 (6 bases). The germline V and J ends were trimmed by 0 bases and 5 bases, with 13 bases remaining between them. The CDR3 has 15 residues. CDR1 and CDR2 (germline): LGHNA, YNFKEQ.

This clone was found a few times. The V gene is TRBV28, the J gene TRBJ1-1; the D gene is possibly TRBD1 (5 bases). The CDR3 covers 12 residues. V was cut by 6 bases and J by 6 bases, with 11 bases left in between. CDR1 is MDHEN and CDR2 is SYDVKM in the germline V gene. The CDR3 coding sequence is TGTGCCAGCAGCTCCCAGGGAGCTGAAGCTTTCTTT. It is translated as CASSSQGAEAFF.

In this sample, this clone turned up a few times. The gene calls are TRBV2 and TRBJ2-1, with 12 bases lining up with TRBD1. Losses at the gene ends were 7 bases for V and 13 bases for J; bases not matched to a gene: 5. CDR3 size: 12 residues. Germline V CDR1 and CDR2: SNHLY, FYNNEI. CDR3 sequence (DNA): TGTGCCAGCAATGGGGACAGGGGGCACCAGTTCTTC. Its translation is CASNGDRGHQFF.

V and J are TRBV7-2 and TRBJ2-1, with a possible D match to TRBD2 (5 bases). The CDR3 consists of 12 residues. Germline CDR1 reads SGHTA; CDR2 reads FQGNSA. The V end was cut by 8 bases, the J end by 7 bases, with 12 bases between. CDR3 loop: CASARDWNEQFF. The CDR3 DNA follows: TGTGCCAGCGCTCGGGATTGGAATGAGCAGTTCTTC.

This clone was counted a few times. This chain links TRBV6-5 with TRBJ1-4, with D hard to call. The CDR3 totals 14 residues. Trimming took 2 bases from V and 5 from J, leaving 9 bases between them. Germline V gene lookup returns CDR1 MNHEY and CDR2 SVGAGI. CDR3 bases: TGTGCCAGCAGTTACCAGACGGGAAATGAAAAACTGTTTTTT. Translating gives CASSYQTGNEKLFF.

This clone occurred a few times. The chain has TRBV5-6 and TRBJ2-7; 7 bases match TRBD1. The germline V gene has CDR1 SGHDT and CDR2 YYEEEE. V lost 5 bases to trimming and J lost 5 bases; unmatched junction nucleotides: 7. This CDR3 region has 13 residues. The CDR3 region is CASSRQGPDEQYF. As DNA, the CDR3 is TGTGCCAGCAGTCGACAGGGTCCGGACGAGCAGTACTTC.